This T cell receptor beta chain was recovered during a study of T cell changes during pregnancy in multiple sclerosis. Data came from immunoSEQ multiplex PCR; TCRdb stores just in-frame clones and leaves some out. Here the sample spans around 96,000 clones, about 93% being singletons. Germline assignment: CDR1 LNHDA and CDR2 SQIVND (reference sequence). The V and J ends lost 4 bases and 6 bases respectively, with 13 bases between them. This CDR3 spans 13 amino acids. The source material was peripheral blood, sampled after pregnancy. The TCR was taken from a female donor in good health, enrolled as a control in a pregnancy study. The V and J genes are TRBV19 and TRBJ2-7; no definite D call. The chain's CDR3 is CASSKAAPGEQYF. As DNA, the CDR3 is TGTGCCAGTAGTAAAGCCGCCCCGGGCGAGCAGTACTTC.